The present T cell receptor beta chain was sequenced within a study of CD8 T cells in Susac syndrome. The multiple sclerosis control cohort comprised treatment-naive individuals presenting with stable or active relapsing-remitting disease. The TEMRA cells underwent FACS enrichment, while the CD8+ and CD4+ T cells underwent negative isolation. RNA was extracted with the RNeasy kit, and a quantity of about 0.45 to 1 ug was reverse transcribed using random hexamers. It was immunoSEQ multiplex PCR that amplified TCR beta CDR3 across 54 Vbeta and 13 Jbeta. From the immunoSEQ multiplex PCR reads, TCRdb called clonotypes with MiXCR, one entry per CDR3 protein. This sample has 150,000 to 180,000 distinct CDR3 sequences, with about 95% found just once. Losses at the gene ends were 6 bases for V and 0 bases for J; bases not matched to a gene: 8. The CDR3 sequence is 16 residues long.

This TCR was recovered from a human donor with multiple sclerosis. Source material: CD8+ T cells from PBMCs. This rearrangement joins TRBV12-3 or TRBV12-4 to TRBJ2-1; 7 nucleotides align to TRBD2. The CDR3 nucleotides read TGTGCCAGCAGGCCGCAGCGGGGCAGCTCCTACAATGAGCAGTTCTTC. Amino acids: CASRPQRGSSYNEQFF.